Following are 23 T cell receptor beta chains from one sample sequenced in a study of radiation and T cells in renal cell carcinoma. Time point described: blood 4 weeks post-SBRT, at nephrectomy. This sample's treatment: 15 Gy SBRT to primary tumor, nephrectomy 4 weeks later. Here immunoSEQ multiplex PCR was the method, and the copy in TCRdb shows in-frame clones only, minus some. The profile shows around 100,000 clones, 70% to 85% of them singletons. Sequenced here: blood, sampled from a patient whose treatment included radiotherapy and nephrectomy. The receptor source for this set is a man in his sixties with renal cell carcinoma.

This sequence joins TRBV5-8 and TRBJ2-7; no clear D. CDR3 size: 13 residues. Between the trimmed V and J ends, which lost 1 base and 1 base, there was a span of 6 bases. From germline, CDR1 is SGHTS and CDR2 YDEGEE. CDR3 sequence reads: CASSLIGSYEQYF. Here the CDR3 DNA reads TGTGCCAGCAGCTTGATAGGGTCCTACGAGCAGTACTTC.

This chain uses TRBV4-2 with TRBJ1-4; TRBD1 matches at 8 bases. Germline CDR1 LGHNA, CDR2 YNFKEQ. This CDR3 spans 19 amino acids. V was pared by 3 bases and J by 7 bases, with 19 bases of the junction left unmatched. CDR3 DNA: TGTGCCAGCAGCCATTACTCCGGGACAGGAGTGGTCGTCGGTGAAAAACTGTTTTTT. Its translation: CASSHYSGTGVVVGEKLFF.

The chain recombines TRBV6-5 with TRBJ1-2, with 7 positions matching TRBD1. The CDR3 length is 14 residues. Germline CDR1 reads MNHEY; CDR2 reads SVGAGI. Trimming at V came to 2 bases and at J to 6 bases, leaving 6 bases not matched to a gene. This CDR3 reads CASSYVGTEDGYTF. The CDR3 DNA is TGTGCCAGCAGTTACGTCGGGACAGAGGATGGCTACACCTTC.

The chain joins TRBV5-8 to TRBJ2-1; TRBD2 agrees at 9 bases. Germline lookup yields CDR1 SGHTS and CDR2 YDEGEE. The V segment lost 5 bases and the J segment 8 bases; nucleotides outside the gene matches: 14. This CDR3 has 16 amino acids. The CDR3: CASSSIEAGGLYEQFF. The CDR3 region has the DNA TGTGCCAGCAGTTCTATCGAGGCGGGAGGGCTATATGAGCAGTTCTTC.

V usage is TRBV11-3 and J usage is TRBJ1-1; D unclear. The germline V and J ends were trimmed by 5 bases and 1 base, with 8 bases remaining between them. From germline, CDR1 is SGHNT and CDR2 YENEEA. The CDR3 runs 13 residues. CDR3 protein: CASSPRPNTEAFF. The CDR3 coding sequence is TGTGCCAGCAGCCCCCGACCGAACACTGAAGCTTTCTTT.

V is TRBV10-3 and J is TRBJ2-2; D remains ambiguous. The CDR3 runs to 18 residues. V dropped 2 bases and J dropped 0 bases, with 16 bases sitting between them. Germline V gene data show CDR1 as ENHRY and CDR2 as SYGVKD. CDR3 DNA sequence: TGTGCCATCAGTGAGGTGGCAGGCGGCGGCTCGAACACCGGGGAGCTGTTTTTT. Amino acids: CAISEVAGGGSNTGELFF.

The CDR3 region is CASSGAGGLKETQYF. The CDR3 nucleotides are TGTGCCAGCAGTGGCGCGGGAGGGCTGAAAGAGACCCAGTACTTC. The chain recombines TRBV2 with TRBJ2-5; the match to TRBD2 covers 9 bases. Trimming cost V 4 bases and J 3 bases; bases outside gene matches: 6. Germline assignment: CDR1 SNHLY and CDR2 FYNNEI. The CDR3 length is 15 residues.

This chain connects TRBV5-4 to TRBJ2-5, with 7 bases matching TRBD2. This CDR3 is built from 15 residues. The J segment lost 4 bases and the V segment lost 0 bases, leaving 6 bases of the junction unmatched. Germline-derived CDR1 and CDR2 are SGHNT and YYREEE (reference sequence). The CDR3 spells CASSLGGRAGETQYF. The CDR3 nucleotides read TGTGCCAGCAGCTTGGGTGGGAGGGCTGGAGAGACCCAGTACTTC.

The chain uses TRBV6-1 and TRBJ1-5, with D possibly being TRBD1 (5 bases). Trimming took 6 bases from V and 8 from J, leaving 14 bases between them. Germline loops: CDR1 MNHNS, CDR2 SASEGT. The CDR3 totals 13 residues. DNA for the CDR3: TGTGCCAGCAGGAGGGGCCCCGGAGAGCCCCAGCATTTT. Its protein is CASRRGPGEPQHF.

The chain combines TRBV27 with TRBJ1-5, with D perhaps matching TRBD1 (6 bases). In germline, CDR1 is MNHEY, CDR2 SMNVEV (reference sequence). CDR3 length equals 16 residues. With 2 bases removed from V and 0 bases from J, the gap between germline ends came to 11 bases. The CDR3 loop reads CASSLRGIYSNQPQHF. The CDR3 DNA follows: TGTGCCAGCAGTTTAAGGGGGATTTATAGCAATCAGCCCCAGCATTTT.

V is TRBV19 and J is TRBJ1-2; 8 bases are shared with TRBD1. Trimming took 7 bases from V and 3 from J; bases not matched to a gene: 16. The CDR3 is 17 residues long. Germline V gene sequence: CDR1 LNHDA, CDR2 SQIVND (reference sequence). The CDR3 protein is CASTHDRGRRADYGYTF. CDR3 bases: TGTGCCAGTACCCATGACAGGGGCCGACGGGCGGACTATGGCTACACCTTC.

CDR3 sequence reads: CASSEGGNSYGYTF. For the CDR3, the DNA is TGCGCCAGCAGCGAGGGGGGAAACAGCTATGGCTACACCTTC. The chain couples TRBV5-1 to TRBJ1-2; TRBD1 is a possible D gene (6 bases). There are 14 residues in the CDR3. The germline V gene encodes CDR1 SGHRS and CDR2 YFSETQ. Trimming cost V 4 bases and J 4 bases, with 14 bases left between them.

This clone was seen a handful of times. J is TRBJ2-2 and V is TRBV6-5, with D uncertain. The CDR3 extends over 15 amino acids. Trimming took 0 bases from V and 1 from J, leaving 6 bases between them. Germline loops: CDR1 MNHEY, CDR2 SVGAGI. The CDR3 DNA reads TGTGCCAGCAGTTACTCGAATATGAACACCGGGGAGCTGTTTTTT. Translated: CASSYSNMNTGELFF.

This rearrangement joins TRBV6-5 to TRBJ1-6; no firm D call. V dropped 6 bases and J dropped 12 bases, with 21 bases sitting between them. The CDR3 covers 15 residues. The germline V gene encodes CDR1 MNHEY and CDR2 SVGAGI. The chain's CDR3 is CASRGGLGLGGPLHF. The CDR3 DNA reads TGTGCCAGCAGAGGCGGGTTAGGGCTCGGCGGACCCCTCCACTTT.

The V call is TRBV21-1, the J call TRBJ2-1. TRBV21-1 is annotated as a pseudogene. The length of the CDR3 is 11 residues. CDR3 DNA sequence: TGTGCCAGCAGGGGGTACAATGAGCAGTTCTTC. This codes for CASRGYNEQFF.

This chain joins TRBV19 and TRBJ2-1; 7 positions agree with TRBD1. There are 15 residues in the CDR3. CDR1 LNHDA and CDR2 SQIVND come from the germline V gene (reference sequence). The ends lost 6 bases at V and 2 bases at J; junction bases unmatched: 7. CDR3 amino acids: CASSPRTGTYNEQFF. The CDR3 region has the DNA TGTGCCAGTAGCCCCAGGACAGGCACCTACAATGAGCAGTTCTTC.

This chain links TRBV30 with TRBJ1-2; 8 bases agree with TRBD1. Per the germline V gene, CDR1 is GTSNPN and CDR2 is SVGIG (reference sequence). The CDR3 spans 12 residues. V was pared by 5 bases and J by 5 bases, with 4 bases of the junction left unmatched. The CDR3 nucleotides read TGTGCCTGGGCTGGACAGGGTTATGGCTACACCTTC. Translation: CAWAGQGYGYTF. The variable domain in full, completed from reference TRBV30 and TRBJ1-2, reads SQTIHQWPATLVQPVGSPLSLECTVEGTSNPNLYWYRQAAGRGLQLLFYSVGIGQISSEVPQNLSASRPQDRQFILSSKKLLLSDSGFYLCAWAGQGYGYTFGSGTRLTVV.

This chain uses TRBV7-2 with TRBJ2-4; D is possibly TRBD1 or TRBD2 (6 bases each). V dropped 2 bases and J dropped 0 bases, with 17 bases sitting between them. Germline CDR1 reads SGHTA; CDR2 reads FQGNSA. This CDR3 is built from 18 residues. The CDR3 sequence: CASSLPVGGTQAKNIQYF. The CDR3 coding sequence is TGTGCCAGCAGCTTACCCGTAGGGGGGACTCAAGCCAAAAACATTCAGTACTTC.

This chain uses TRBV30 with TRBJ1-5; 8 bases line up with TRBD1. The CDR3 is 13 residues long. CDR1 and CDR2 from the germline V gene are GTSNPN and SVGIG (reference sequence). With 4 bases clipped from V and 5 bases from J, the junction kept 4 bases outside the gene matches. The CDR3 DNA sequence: TGTGCCTGGACAGGGGGCTTTGATCAGCCCCAGCATTTT. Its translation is CAWTGGFDQPQHF.

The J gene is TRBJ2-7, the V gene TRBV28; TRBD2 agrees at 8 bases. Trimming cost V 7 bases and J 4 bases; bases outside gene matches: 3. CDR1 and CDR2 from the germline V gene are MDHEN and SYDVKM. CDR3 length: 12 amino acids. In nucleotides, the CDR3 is TGTGCCAGCACTAGCGGGTCTTACGAGCAGTACTTC. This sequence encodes CASTSGSYEQYF.

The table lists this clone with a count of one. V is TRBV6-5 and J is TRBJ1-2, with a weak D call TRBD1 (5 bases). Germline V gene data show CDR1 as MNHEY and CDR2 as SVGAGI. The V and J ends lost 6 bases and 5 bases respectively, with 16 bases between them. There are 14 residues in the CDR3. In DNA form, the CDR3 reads TGTGCCAGCAGGGCTTCGTTGGGGGGTTATGGCTACACCTTC. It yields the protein CASRASLGGYGYTF.

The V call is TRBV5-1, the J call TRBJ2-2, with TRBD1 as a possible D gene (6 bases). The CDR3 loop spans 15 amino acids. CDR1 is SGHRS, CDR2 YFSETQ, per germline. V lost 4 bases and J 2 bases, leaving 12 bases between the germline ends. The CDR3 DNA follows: TGCGCCAGCAGCCGAGGACAGTCAAACACCGGGGAGCTGTTTTTT. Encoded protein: CASSRGQSNTGELFF.

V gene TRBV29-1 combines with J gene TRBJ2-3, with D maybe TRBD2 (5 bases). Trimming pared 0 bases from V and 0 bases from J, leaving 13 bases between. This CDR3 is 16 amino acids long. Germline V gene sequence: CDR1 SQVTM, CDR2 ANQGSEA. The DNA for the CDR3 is TGCAGCGTTGAAGATCCCAGCGGATCTAGCACAGATACGCAGTATTTT. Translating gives CSVEDPSGSSTDTQYF.